The 13 T cell receptor beta chains in this list originate from one sample, sequenced in a study of CD8+ T cells in alopecia areata. RNA extraction and reverse transcription yielded cDNA as sequencing template. Assay used: immunoSEQ multiplex PCR; TCRdb lists only in-frame clones, some missing. The sample lists fewer than 200,000 clones, around 60% occurring once. Sequenced material: CD4+ T cells sorted from blood, taken at week 0. The receptors here all came from a human donor with alopecia areata.

This clone was seen only a few times. The CDR3 reads CAWSAPGAREAFF. The DNA of the CDR3 is TGTGCCTGGAGTGCCCCAGGGGCCCGTGAAGCTTTCTTT. The chain is built from TRBV30 and TRBJ1-1; TRBD1 might be the D (6 bases). The germline V gene has CDR1 GTSNPN and CDR2 SVGIG (reference sequence). The CDR3 runs 13 residues. With 1 base removed from V and 7 bases from J, the gap between germline ends came to 13 bases.

The chain couples TRBV5-1 to TRBJ1-2; possible D gene TRBD1, 5 bases. Germline V lookup: CDR1 SGHRS, CDR2 YFSETQ. V was clipped by 4 bases and J by 7 bases, with 14 bases between them. The CDR3 covers 13 residues. CDR3 in amino acids: CASSPGGRGGYTF. As DNA, the CDR3 is TGCGCCAGCAGCCCTGGTGGGAGGGGTGGCTACACCTTC.

V and J are TRBV5-1 and TRBJ2-7; 7 bases are shared with TRBD1. CDR1 SGHRS and CDR2 YFSETQ come from the germline V gene. The V gene end was trimmed by 4 bases and the J gene end by 2 bases; junction bases not matched to a gene: 6. The CDR3 is made up of 14 amino acids. The DNA of the CDR3 is TGCGCCAGCAGCACGGGACAGAGAGCCTACGAGCAGTACTTC. Translation gives CASSTGQRAYEQYF.

The chain links TRBV5-1 to TRBJ1-1; 10 bases map to TRBD1. V shed 2 bases and J 4 bases; nucleotides not matched to a gene: 5. The CDR3 is 15 residues long. Germline V gene data show CDR1 as SGHRS and CDR2 as YFSETQ. Here the CDR3 DNA reads TGCGCCAGCAGCTTTTTGGGGGACAGGGGCACTGAAGCTTTCTTT. It is translated as CASSFLGDRGTEAFF.

There are a few counts of this clone. V usage is TRBV29-1 and J usage is TRBJ2-3; D uncertain. Germline CDR1 reads SQVTM; CDR2 reads ANQGSEA. V lost 3 bases, J lost 1 base, and 11 bases lay in between. The CDR3 contains 14 residues. The CDR3 coding sequence is TGCAGCGTTGAGCTCGGCAAGCGCACAGATACGCAGTATTTT. Its translation: CSVELGKRTDTQYF.

Only a few counts were recorded for this clone. Here the CDR3 reads CSVRVGHEQYF. CDR3 in DNA: TGCAGCGTCCGAGTGGGGCACGAGCAGTACTTC. The V and J genes are TRBV29-1 and TRBJ2-7; possible D gene TRBD1, 5 bases. This CDR3 spans 11 amino acids. Germline V gene lookup returns CDR1 SQVTM and CDR2 ANQGSEA. V dropped 6 bases and J dropped 5 bases, with 11 bases sitting between them.

V and J are TRBV29-1 and TRBJ1-1, with 8 positions matching TRBD1. Losses at the gene ends were 6 bases for V and 4 bases for J; bases not matched to a gene: 10. Germline CDR1 is SQVTM and CDR2 is ANQGSEA. The CDR3 is 14 amino acids. The CDR3 loop is CSVWAGGLSTEAFF. CDR3 in DNA: TGCAGCGTGTGGGCAGGGGGCTTGAGCACTGAAGCTTTCTTT.

The chain employs TRBV15 and TRBJ2-7; D is undetermined. Looked up from germline, CDR1 is LNHNV and CDR2 is YYDKDF (reference sequence). V was shortened by 5 bases and J by 3 bases, with 11 bases between the two germline ends. CDR3 size: 13 residues. This CDR3 is CATSGLGRYEQYF. The CDR3 DNA sequence: TGTGCCACCAGCGGTTTGGGTCGCTACGAGCAGTACTTC.

This clone was seen just once. V gene TRBV5-6 combines with J gene TRBJ2-7; 8 bases line up with TRBD1. In germline, CDR1 is SGHDT, CDR2 YYEEEE. With V trimmed by 0 bases and J by 2 bases, 1 base remained unmatched. The CDR3 covers 14 residues. The DNA of the CDR3 is TGTGCCAGCAGCTTGGACAGGGGGACCTACGAGCAGTACTTC. Translating it yields CASSLDRGTYEQYF.

The chain carries TRBV7-9 and TRBJ2-4; 7 positions match TRBD1. The CDR3 sequence is 17 residues long. Trimming took 5 bases from V and 6 from J; bases not matched to a gene: 16. Germline V gives CDR1 SEHNR, CDR2 FQNEAQ (reference sequence). The CDR3 nucleotides read TGTGCCAGCAGCCCCCAACCGGTGGGGGACAGCCGAAACATTCAGTACTTC. Translation: CASSPQPVGDSRNIQYF.

In this sample, this clone turned up a few times. The rearrangement uses TRBV6-6 and TRBJ1-2; D possibly corresponds to TRBD1 (6 bases). CDR3 length: 13 residues. Germline assignment: CDR1 MNHNY and CDR2 SVGAGI (reference sequence). V was pared by 3 bases and J by 8 bases, with 13 bases between. CDR3 sequence reads: CASSYQGNQGYTF. The DNA for the CDR3 is TGTGCCAGCAGTTATCAGGGGAATCAGGGCTACACCTTC.

The CDR3 DNA reads TGTGCCAGCAGTTTATACGTCGGGACAGCCAATTCACCCCTCCACTTT. Residues: CASSLYVGTANSPLHF. The rearrangement links TRBV27 to TRBJ1-6, with 7 nucleotides matching TRBD1. This CDR3 comprises 16 residues. V shed 1 base, J shed 7 bases, and the junction held 7 bases outside the gene matches. Germline V CDR1 and CDR2: MNHEY, SMNVEV (reference sequence).

The chain links TRBV29-1 to TRBJ1-4; no clear D gene. Trimming left V 5 bases short and J 7 bases short, with 14 bases between. The germline V gene encodes CDR1 SQVTM and CDR2 ANQGSEA. The CDR3 has 13 amino acids. The chain's CDR3 is CSVYHPNREKLFF. The CDR3 bases are TGCAGCGTTTATCATCCGAATCGTGAAAAACTGTTTTTT. Drawing the rest from reference TRBV29-1 and TRBJ1-4, the complete variable domain is SAVISQKPSRDICQRGTSLTIQCQVDSQVTMMFWYRQQPGQSLTLIATANQGSEATYESGFVIDKFPISRPNLTFSTLTVSNMSPEDSSIYLCSVYHPNREKLFFGSGTQLSVL.